This is a list of T cell receptor beta chains from one sample in a study of Ad26.COV2.S vaccination and SARS-CoV-2 variants. Here immunoSEQ multiplex PCR was the method, and the copy in TCRdb shows in-frame clones only, minus some. Found here are 400,000 to 450,000 clones, around 90% of them singletons; the top ten hold roughly 4.3%. Here the sequenced sample was peripheral blood, taken in a trial of Ad26.COV2.S vaccine versus placebo. All receptors derive from a person between 18 and 65 years old who received the Ad26.COV2.S COVID-19 vaccine or a placebo. Both conserved end residues are part of each CDR3. The D gene is left open where the match is weak. Clone size is shown for a subset of rows, as once, few, many or a class of expanded clone.

TRBJ1-6 TRBD1 TRBV6-1 once CASSELGQAYSPLHF TGTGCCAGCAGTGAACTGGGACAGGCTTATTCACCCCTCCACTTT
TRBJ2-7 NA TRBV20-1 NA CSASGGRTSLYEQYF TGCAGTGCTAGTGGGGGCAGGACCTCCCTGTACGAGCAGTACTTC
TRBJ2-2 TRBD2 TRBV5-1 NA CASSTSGSRITGELFF TGCGCCAGCAGCACTAGCGGGAGTCGGATCACCGGGGAGCTGTTTTTT
TRBJ2-1 NA TRBV7-2 NA CASSLVRAGYNEQFF TGTGCCAGCAGCTTAGTGCGGGCAGGCTACAATGAGCAGTTCTTC
TRBJ1-1 NA TRBV6-5 NA CASRVNTEAFF TGTGCCAGCAGGGTTAACACTGAAGCTTTCTTT
TRBJ1-1 NA TRBV12-3/TRBV12-4 NA CASSSTLSTEAFF TGTGCCAGCAGTTCGACACTGTCCACTGAAGCTTTCTTT
TRBJ1-1 TRBD1 TRBV5-1 NA CASSTTGGSEAFF TGCGCCAGCAGCACAACAGGGGGTAGTGAAGCTTTCTTT
TRBJ2-5 TRBD1 TRBV6-4 once CASSEWDRVFQETQYF TGTGCCAGCAGTGAGTGGGACAGGGTTTTCCAAGAGACCCAGTACTTC
TRBJ2-5 NA TRBV5-4 NA CASSTARAVGQETQYF TGTGCCAGCAGCACCGCCAGGGCTGTAGGCCAAGAGACCCAGTACTTC
TRBJ2-6 TRBD2 TRBV23-1 NA CASCGPRREPTAGANVLTF TGCGCCAGCTGCGGCCCACGGCGGGAGCCTACCGCTGGGGCCAACGTCCTGACTTTC
TRBJ2-2 TRBD1 TRBV28 NA CASSRAGGAAGELFF TGTGCCAGCAGTCGAGCAGGGGGCGCAGCCGGGGAGCTGTTTTTT
TRBJ2-3 NA TRBV19 NA CASIDSNTDTQYF TGTGCCAGTATTGACTCAAACACAGATACGCAGTATTTT
TRBJ2-7 TRBD1 TRBV7-9 NA CASSFGTVSSYEQYF TGTGCCAGCAGCTTTGGGACAGTTAGCTCCTACGAGCAGTACTTC
TRBJ1-1 NA TRBV10-3 NA CAIERDPGTEAFF TGTGCCATCGAGAGGGACCCGGGCACTGAAGCTTTCTTT
TRBJ2-4 NA TRBV19 NA CASSIEGRGVGNIQYF TGTGCCAGTAGTATAGAAGGCAGGGGAGTGGGAAACATTCAGTACTTC
TRBJ2-5 NA TRBV11-2 NA CASSQRDRWETQYF TGTGCCAGCAGCCAGAGGGACCGGTGGGAGACCCAGTACTTC
TRBJ2-6 TRBD2 TRBV19 NA CASSMGGETGANVLTF TGTGCCAGTAGTATGGGAGGGGAGACTGGGGCCAACGTCCTGACTTTC
TRBJ2-3 TRBD2 TRBV5-1 NA CASSLWTSGTDTQYF TGCGCCAGCAGCCTCTGGACTAGCGGCACAGATACGCAGTATTTT
TRBJ2-6 NA TRBV6-6 NA CASSSLTGSGANVLTF TGTGCCAGCAGTTCGCTGACAGGCTCTGGGGCCAACGTCCTGACTTTC
TRBJ2-1 TRBD2 TRBV5-4 NA CASNTWIVILAGTNEQFF TGTGCCAGCAACACTTGGATTGTAATACTAGCGGGAACCAATGAGCAGTTCTTC
TRBJ2-2 NA TRBV19 NA CASSPDSPNTGELFF TGTGCCAGTAGCCCGGACAGTCCGAACACCGGGGAGCTGTTTTTT
TRBJ2-7 NA TRBV25-1 NA CASSEPGPRRAYEQYF TGTGCCAGCAGTGAGCCCGGGCCCCGGAGGGCCTACGAGCAGTACTTC
TRBJ1-4 NA TRBV18 NA CASSPPDSRSEKLFF TGTGCCAGCTCACCACCGGACAGCCGCAGTGAAAAACTGTTTTTT
TRBJ2-7 NA TRBV7-2 NA CASSFIRTYEQYF TGTGCCAGCAGCTTTATTCGTACCTACGAGCAGTACTTC
TRBJ1-3 NA TRBV19 NA CASRGDDSGNTIYF TGTGCCAGTAGGGGGGACGACTCTGGAAACACCATATATTTT
TRBJ2-7 TRBD2 TRBV6-5 NA CASTTGGSSSYEQYF TGTGCCAGCACAACGGGGGGATCAAGCTCCTACGAGCAGTACTTC
TRBJ2-1 TRBD2 TRBV11-3 NA CASSVQSGTREQFF TGTGCCAGCAGCGTACAGAGCGGGACCCGTGAGCAGTTCTTC
TRBJ2-7 NA TRBV7-9 NA CASTYDTEQYF TGTGCCAGCACATACGACACCGAGCAGTACTTC
TRBJ2-5 TRBD2 TRBV3-1/TRBV3-2 NA CASSLEGGGATQYF TGTGCCAGCAGCCTCGAGGGCGGGGGGGCGACCCAGTACTTC
TRBJ2-3 TRBD2 TRBV28 NA CASSTTRSGSYTDTQYF TGTGCCAGCAGTACCACAAGGAGCGGGAGTTACACAGATACGCAGTATTTT
TRBJ2-1 NA TRBV7-9 NA CASRGGGAVEQFF TGTGCCAGCAGGGGAGGCGGGGCGGTTGAGCAGTTCTTC
TRBJ2-2 NA TRBV12-2 NA CASRLRPTRDTGELFF TGTGCAAGTCGCTTAAGGCCAACCAGGGACACCGGGGAGCTGTTTTTT
TRBJ1-1 NA TRBV6-2/TRBV6-3 NA CASSYNMNTEAFF TGTGCCAGCAGTTATAACATGAACACTGAAGCTTTCTTT
TRBJ2-1 NA TRBV7-2 NA CASSLSGVYNEQFF TGTGCCAGCAGCCTTAGCGGCGTCTACAATGAGCAGTTCTTC
TRBJ2-1 NA TRBV2 NA CASSLNEQFF TGTGCCAGCAGCCTCAATGAGCAGTTCTTC
TRBJ2-6 TRBD1 TRBV2 NA CASSPGQGGGGANVLTF TGTGCCAGCAGTCCTGGACAGGGGGGAGGTGGGGCCAACGTCCTGACTTTC
TRBJ1-1 NA TRBV30 NA CAWSVPRYRKNTEAFF TGTGCCTGGAGTGTGCCTCGGTACAGAAAGAACACTGAAGCTTTCTTT
TRBJ1-1 NA TRBV6-4 once CASSKRENTEAFF TGTGCCAGCAGTAAACGAGAGAACACTGAAGCTTTCTTT
TRBJ2-1 NA TRBV7-2 NA CASSFKRGSYNEQFF TGTGCCAGCAGCTTCAAAAGGGGTAGCTACAATGAGCAGTTCTTC
TRBJ2-5 NA TRBV6-2/TRBV6-3 once CASSYSRLGTQYF TGTGCCAGCAGTTACTCACGTCTGGGGACCCAGTACTTC
TRBJ2-1 TRBD2 TRBV19 NA CASGLAGLSYNEQFF TGTGCCAGTGGACTAGCGGGACTCTCCTACAATGAGCAGTTCTTC
TRBJ2-1 TRBD2 TRBV7-2 once CASSRFSSGRSQFF TGTGCCAGCAGTCGCTTTTCTAGCGGGAGGTCTCAGTTCTTC
TRBJ1-5 TRBD1 TRBV25-1 NA CASSAGTGSNQPQHF TGTGCCAGCAGTGCCGGGACAGGTTCTAATCAGCCCCAGCATTTT
TRBJ2-5 NA TRBV7-9 NA CASSTWDLGGETQYF TGTGCCAGCAGCACCTGGGACCTTGGGGGAGAGACCCAGTACTTC
TRBJ2-2 NA TRBV7-2 NA CASSQEGGELFF TGTGCCAGCAGCCAAGAAGGCGGGGAGCTGTTTTTT
TRBJ1-4 NA TRBV20-1 NA CSASLPTNEKLFF TGCAGTGCTAGTTTACCAACTAATGAAAAACTGTTTTTT
TRBJ2-5 NA TRBV11-2 once CASSPRWTDQETQYF TGTGCCAGCAGCCCCCGCTGGACAGACCAAGAGACCCAGTACTTC
TRBJ2-3 NA TRBV28 once CASQDFSTDTQYF TGTGCCTCCCAGGACTTTAGCACAGATACGCAGTATTTT
TRBJ2-5 NA TRBV19 once CASSTRSETQYF TGTGCCAGTTCTACAAGGTCGGAGACCCAGTACTTC
TRBJ2-1 TRBD2 TRBV6-2/TRBV6-3 NA CASSFQAGGGYEQFF TGTGCCAGCAGCTTTCAAGCGGGAGGAGGCTATGAGCAGTTCTTC
TRBJ2-7 TRBD2 TRBV3-1/TRBV3-2 once CASSQALAGTYEQYF TGTGCCAGCAGCCAAGCCCTAGCGGGGACCTACGAGCAGTACTTC
TRBJ2-5 NA TRBV2 NA CASMMGAQETQYF TGTGCCAGCATGATGGGCGCCCAAGAGACCCAGTACTTC
TRBJ2-7 NA TRBV7-9 NA CASSAAGNARLGEQYF TGTGCCAGCAGCGCGGCGGGCAACGCCCGTCTGGGCGAGCAGTACTTC
TRBJ1-1 NA TRBV6-5 NA CASSYLANTEAFF TGTGCCAGCAGTTATCTGGCGAACACTGAAGCTTTCTTT
TRBJ1-5 NA TRBV6-2/TRBV6-3 NA CASSYPTHQPQHF TGTGCCAGCAGTTACCCAACCCATCAGCCCCAGCATTTT
TRBJ2-7 NA TRBV29-1 NA CSVEDPDGEQYF TGCAGCGTTGAAGACCCGGACGGCGAGCAGTACTTC
TRBJ1-1 TRBD1 TRBV18 NA CASSQNRGLLNTEAFF TGTGCCAGCTCACAAAACAGGGGGTTATTGAACACTGAAGCTTTCTTT